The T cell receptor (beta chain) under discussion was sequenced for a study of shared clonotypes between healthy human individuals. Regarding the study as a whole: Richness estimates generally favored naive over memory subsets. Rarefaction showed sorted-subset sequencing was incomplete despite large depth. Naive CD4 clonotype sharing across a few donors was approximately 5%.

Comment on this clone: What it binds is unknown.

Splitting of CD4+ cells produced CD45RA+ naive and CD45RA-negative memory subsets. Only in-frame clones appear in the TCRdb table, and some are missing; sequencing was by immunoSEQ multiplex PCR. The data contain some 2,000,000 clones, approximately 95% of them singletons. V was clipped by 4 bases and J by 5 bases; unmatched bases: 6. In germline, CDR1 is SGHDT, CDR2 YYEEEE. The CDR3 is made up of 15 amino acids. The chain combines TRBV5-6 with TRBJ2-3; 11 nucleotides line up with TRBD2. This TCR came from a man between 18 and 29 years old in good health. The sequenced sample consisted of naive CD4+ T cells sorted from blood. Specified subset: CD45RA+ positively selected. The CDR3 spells CASSPLAGGGDTQYF. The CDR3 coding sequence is TGTGCCAGCAGCCCCCTAGCGGGGGGAGGAGATACGCAGTATTTT.